This T cell receptor (beta chain) was identified during a study of OX40 agonist ivuxolimab in advanced cancers. V lost 6 bases to trimming and J lost 1 base, with 9 bases between them. There are 13 residues in the CDR3. Germline lookup yields CDR1 ENHRY and CDR2 SYGVKD. The assay was immunoSEQ multiplex PCR, and TCRdb's table has in-frame clones only and misses some. The repertoire holds 26,000 or so clones, with roughly 82% as singletons. The count of this clone is one. This chain joins TRBV10-3 and TRBJ1-1, with D possibly matching TRBD1 (5 bases). This receptor was taken from an adult with an advanced solid tumor such as melanoma, head and neck, liver or kidney cancer. The input for sequencing was CD4+ or CD8+ T cells sorted from blood, taken in a trial of the OX40 agonist ivuxolimab. The CDR3 nucleotides read TGTGCCATCAGGGACGGGACGAACACTGAAGCTTTCTTT. It yields the protein CAIRDGTNTEAFF.